This entry features one T cell receptor (beta chain) sequence. This clone was counted between two and nine times. There is no known antigen for this receptor. Base quality data are lacking; no much larger clone is found one base away. This entry is derived from a study of shared clonotypes between healthy human individuals (dated by TCRdb to 2020 to 2022). Broadly, across the study: A few men and a couple of women, aged 18 to 49 years, made up the cohort. For each donor, CD4 naive and CD4 memory were each run on three plates, CD8 naive on two plates, and CD8 memory on one plate. The study deeply sequenced blood TCR repertoires of about 5 healthy adults to estimate repertoire size and the extent of clonotype sharing between individuals. Leukapheresis yielded between about 0.94 and 9 billion PBMCs per donor. To increase sequencing depth and limit assay-specific biases, TCR repertoire library preparation and sequencing were carried out by different laboratories using diverse techniques. General study outcomes and caveats: Incomplete sequencing was indicated by rarefaction of sorted-subset datasets, despite the large sequencing depth. Compared with non-shared clonotypes, clonotypes shared by all four sorted-subset donors had higher generation probabilities. Sampling was limited to blood, and TCR repertoires in tissue likely differ from TCR repertoires in blood. Based on pairwise subsampling, the degree of clonotype sharing among donors was expected to be affected by sequencing depth. Sharing across a handful of donors was observed for approximately 4.6% of naive CD4, about 4% of naive CD8, around 2.5% of memory CD4, and around 0.4% of memory CD8 clonotypes. Naive subsets generally had larger estimated clonotype richness than memory subsets. Because the study included a small number of donors, the genetic and exposure-history diversity represented was limited.

CD8 naive samples were obtained by positive selection for CCR7 among CD45RO-negative cells, yielding a CD45RA+CCR7+ population from which TemRA cells were excluded. The donors were healthy, HIV-negative adults who had no recently reported acute infections or vaccinations. Every donor was a Caucasian adult residing in Nashville, Tennessee, USA. Blood was collected by leukapheresis, and PBMCs were isolated by Ficoll-Histopaque density gradient centrifugation and then cryopreserved in liquid nitrogen vapor phase. Purity and quantity of every magnetically sorted T cell population were checked by analytical flow cytometry. Genomic DNA was isolated from each sorted fraction and quantified by UV absorbance on a Nanodrop 2000c. TCR CDR3 regions were amplified from genomic DNA by multiplex PCR using the deep immunoSEQ assay. Extracted genomic DNA from each cell subset was distributed evenly across all wells of several immunoSEQ 96-well plates, and each plate was treated as a replicate. Each replicate PCR for sorted subsets received around 200 ng genomic DNA, equal to roughly 30,000 T cell genomes. Purified libraries were quantified with a Qubit 3.0 fluorometer, sized on a Bioanalyzer 2100, and re-quantified with the KAPA Library Quantification kit. Every immunoSEQ 96-well plate was sequenced on a separate single-read 150-cycle Illumina NextSeq 550 flow cell. The paper's processing steps were these. Because the immunoSEQ output held only junctional sequences and lacked quality scores, the filtering could not match the filtering applied to full-length reads. Sequences were annotated with PyIR, a Python wrapper for IgBLAST v1.9, using IMGT germline references to assign V/J genes and CDR3. Reads were filtered out if the reads had weak V/J assignments (E-value above 1e-6), no CDR3, stop codons, out-of-frame junctions, or ambiguous translated residues. A V3J clonotype was defined by an identical inferred V gene, J gene, and CDR3 amino acid sequence. To compute the percentage overlap between repertoires, the number of shared unique clonotypes was divided by the size of the smaller repertoire. Richness of each repertoire was evaluated using RTK rarefaction, the Chao1 estimator, and Recon v2.1 estimates of unobserved clonotypes. OLGA was used to compute generation probabilities for all TCRbeta clonotypes that the gDNA method yielded from four donors. Sourced from immuneACCESS, this table was stored by TCRdb with only in-frame sequences that have V and J called. A share of the clones is absent; for the studies checked, an unresolved V gene accounts for under half, and the remainder has no known explanation. That table gives V, J and clone size, and the DNA gave D and trimming. This sample lists approximately 590,000 clones; 95% were detected once. The ten largest clones capture around 0.11% of the sample.

The sample consisted of naive CD8+ T cells sorted from blood. Explained via the paper, the cell subset or site label denotes: CD45RA+CCR7+. This receptor was identified in a woman aged 25-40 years in good health.

Here the CDR3 is given as CASSYPQTPTGELFF. DNA sequence: TGTGCCAGTAGTTACCCCCAGACGCCAACCGGGGAGCTGTTTTTT. This chain joins TRBV19 to TRBJ2-2; too little of a D gene remains to name it. CDR1 and CDR2 are drawn from the germline V gene (reference sequence): LNHDA, SQIVND. The CDR3, cysteine through phenylalanine, is 15 amino acids long. The kept DNA is CDR3 alone, 45 bases in frame from the first base. Trimming at the junction amounts to 5 bases on V and 5 bases on J, and the germline ends lie 15 bases apart.